The 30 T cell receptor beta chains presented below share a single source sample, sequenced in a study of T cell responses to AZD1222 COVID-19 vaccine. The repertoire was sequenced with immunoSEQ multiplex PCR; TCRdb's copy has only in-frame clones and lacks some. Among around 140,000 clones listed, 89% were seen once. This sample comprised peripheral blood, obtained 28 days after the second AZD1222 dose. These receptors all come from an adult who received the AZD1222 COVID-19 vaccine.

The rearrangement uses TRBV30 and TRBJ2-2; D unclear. The CDR3 length is 13 residues. The V and J ends lost 1 base and 7 bases respectively, with 10 bases between them. Germline-derived CDR1 and CDR2 are GTSNPN and SVGIG (reference sequence). The CDR3 nucleotides are TGTGCCTGGAGTGGTGGTCCCAACGGGGAGCTGTTTTTT. Its translation: CAWSGGPNGELFF.

This clone appeared once. V is TRBV3-1 (or the pseudogene TRBV3-2) and J is TRBJ1-1; possibly TRBD1 for D (6 bases). V lost 0 bases, J lost 5 bases, and 19 bases lay in between. This CDR3 is built from 17 residues. CDR1 LGHDT and CDR2 YNNKEL come from the germline V gene (reference sequence). CDR3 region: CASSQEGRWGQETEAFF. CDR3 DNA: TGTGCCAGCAGCCAAGAAGGACGGTGGGGGCAGGAGACTGAAGCTTTCTTT.

This chain connects TRBV28 to TRBJ1-5; TRBD1 is a possible D gene (5 bases). The V gene lost 8 bases and the J gene lost 4 bases, with 15 bases spanning the gap. This CDR3 contains 14 residues. The germline gives CDR1 MDHEN, CDR2 SYDVKM. The chain's CDR3 is CASSPSTANQPQHF. The CDR3 DNA sequence: TGTGCCAGCTCTCCCTCGACAGCTAATCAGCCCCAGCATTTT.

CDR3 sequence (DNA): TGTGCCAGTAGTATTAGCGGGAGAGGTGCAGATACGCAGTATTTT. Protein: CASSISGRGADTQYF. The chain recombines TRBV19 with TRBJ2-3; TRBD2 aligns across 9 bases. The CDR3 runs 15 residues. The germline CDR1 and CDR2 sequences are LNHDA and SQIVND (reference sequence). V gave up 3 bases and J gave up 4 bases; unmatched junction bases: 5. Together with reference TRBV19 and TRBJ2-3, the CDR3 gives the full variable domain: DGGITQSPKYLFRKEGQNVTLSCEQNLNHDAMYWYRQDPGQGLRLIYYSQIVNDFQKGDIAEGYSVSREKKESFPLTVTSAQKNPTAFYLCASSISGRGADTQYFGPGTRLTVL.

This sequence joins TRBV30 and TRBJ1-3; no firm D call. V gave up 3 bases and J gave up 5 bases, with 14 bases separating them. Germline assignment: CDR1 GTSNPN and CDR2 SVGIG (reference sequence). This CDR3 spans 14 amino acids. The CDR3 is CAWRGWGARNTIYF. CDR3 nucleotides: TGTGCCTGGAGGGGTTGGGGAGCCAGAAACACCATATATTTT.

The chain is built from TRBV27 and TRBJ2-7; D is unclear. Germline CDR1 is MNHEY and CDR2 is SMNVEV (reference sequence). V lost 0 bases, J lost 1 base, and 4 bases lay in between. This CDR3 region has 13 residues. This chain's CDR3 is CASSLSTSYEQYF. The CDR3 DNA follows: TGTGCCAGCAGTTTATCGACTTCCTACGAGCAGTACTTC.

The V gene is TRBV2, the J gene TRBJ2-2, with a possible D match to TRBD2 (5 bases). There are 13 residues in the CDR3. Germline assignment: CDR1 SNHLY and CDR2 FYNNEI. The V and J ends lost 10 bases and 8 bases respectively, with 17 bases between them. CDR3 DNA sequence: TGTGCCACCATTGGGAGCGTTCGGGGGGAGCTGTTTTTT. Protein: CATIGSVRGELFF.

The rearrangement uses TRBV9 and TRBJ2-6; D gene ambiguous. The V and J ends lost 0 bases and 0 bases respectively, with 4 bases between them. CDR1 SGDLS and CDR2 YYNGEE come from the germline V gene. The CDR3 consists of 15 residues. In DNA form, the CDR3 reads TGTGCCAGCAGCGTAGGGGGCTCTGGGGCCAACGTCCTGACTTTC. It codes for CASSVGGSGANVLTF.

J is TRBJ2-6 and V is TRBV29-1, with 7 bases identical to TRBD2. Unmatched junction bases numbered 8, after V lost 7 bases and J lost 8 bases. This CDR3 contains 13 residues. Germline V gene data show CDR1 as SQVTM and CDR2 as ANQGSEA. CDR3 bases: TGCAGCGCCATGGGGGGGGAGCCCAACGTCCTGACTTTC. It is translated as CSAMGGEPNVLTF.

V gene TRBV29-1 combines with J gene TRBJ2-1; D remains ambiguous. The CDR3 sequence is 13 residues long. V was clipped by 6 bases and J by 0 bases, with 9 bases between them. Germline lookup yields CDR1 SQVTM and CDR2 ANQGSEA. The CDR3: CSVRGSSYNEQFF. Here the CDR3 DNA reads TGCAGCGTCAGAGGAAGCTCCTACAATGAGCAGTTCTTC.

This rearrangement joins TRBV6-2 or TRBV6-3 to TRBJ1-5, with D unclear. The V end lost 0 bases, the J end lost 5 bases, and 8 bases lay between the germline ends. This CDR3 is built from 14 residues. The germline gives CDR1 MNHEY, CDR2 SVGEGT. CDR3 nucleotides: TGTGCCAGCAGTTACTCGAGGGCATATCAGCCCCAGCATTTT. As protein: CASSYSRAYQPQHF.

The J gene is TRBJ2-1, the V gene TRBV30, with 8 bases identical to TRBD1. Trimming cost V 4 bases and J 7 bases; bases outside gene matches: 6. Germline lookup yields CDR1 GTSNPN and CDR2 SVGIG (reference sequence). This CDR3 is built from 13 residues. The CDR3 loop reads CAWNQGAGNEQFF. The CDR3 bases are TGTGCCTGGAACCAGGGGGCCGGGAATGAGCAGTTCTTC.

This chain joins TRBV6-5 and TRBJ1-2; 7 nucleotides match TRBD1. V was clipped by 4 bases and J by 2 bases; unmatched bases: 1. The CDR3 totals 13 residues. The germline V gene encodes CDR1 MNHEY and CDR2 SVGAGI. For the CDR3, the DNA is TGTGCCAGCAGTTGGGGACAGAACTATGGCTACACCTTC. Translating gives CASSWGQNYGYTF.

V usage is TRBV7-9 and J usage is TRBJ2-3; 8 bases fit TRBD2. J was trimmed by 6 bases and V by 5 bases; bases with no gene match: 7. The CDR3 runs 14 residues. Germline V gives CDR1 SEHNR, CDR2 FQNEAQ (reference sequence). The CDR3 loop reads CASSQSGSADTQYF. The CDR3 DNA follows: TGTGCCAGCAGCCAGAGCGGGAGTGCCGATACGCAGTATTTT. Combining the CDR3 with reference TRBV7-9 and TRBJ2-3 gives the whole variable domain DTGVSQNPRHKITKRGQNVTFRCDPISEHNRLYWYRQTLGQGPEFLTYFQNEAQLEKSRLLSDRFSAERPKGSFSTLEIQRTEQGDSAMYLCASSQSGSADTQYFGPGTRLTVL.

The chain joins TRBV7-8 to TRBJ1-5; no clear D gene. Germline loops: CDR1 SGHVS, CDR2 FQNEAQ. The CDR3 totals 14 residues. V was shortened by 3 bases and J by 5 bases, with 11 bases between the two germline ends. In DNA, the CDR3 is TGTGCCAGCAGCTTGGTTAACAGAGATCAGCCCCAGCATTTT. Protein product: CASSLVNRDQPQHF.

The J gene is TRBJ2-6, the V gene TRBV9; 8 bases are shared with TRBD1. Trimming cost V 3 bases and J 0 bases; bases outside gene matches: 11. The CDR3 runs 19 residues. Germline CDR1 is SGDLS and CDR2 is YYNGEE. The CDR3 sequence: CASSENLDRVRSGANVLTF. Written as DNA, the CDR3 is TGTGCCAGCAGCGAAAACCTGGACAGGGTCCGCTCTGGGGCCAACGTCCTGACTTTC.

The chain carries TRBV24-1 and TRBJ2-5; TRBD1 agrees at 8 bases. The V segment lost 4 bases and the J segment 5 bases; nucleotides outside the gene matches: 8. This CDR3 is built from 15 residues. CDR1 and CDR2 from the germline V gene are KGHDR and SFDVKD. Here the CDR3 reads CATSDADRGRETQYF. CDR3 in DNA: TGTGCCACCAGTGACGCCGACAGGGGTCGGGAGACCCAGTACTTC.

This chain uses TRBV7-9 with TRBJ2-2, with D tentatively TRBD2 (7 bases). Per germline, CDR1 SEHNR and CDR2 FQNEAQ (reference sequence). The CDR3 sequence is 15 residues long. The V and J ends lost 3 bases and 3 bases respectively, with 11 bases between them. The CDR3 protein is CASSLGGLHTGELFF. Here the CDR3 DNA reads TGTGCCAGCAGCTTGGGGGGGCTGCACACCGGGGAGCTGTTTTTT.

This sequence joins TRBV19 and TRBJ2-6, with TRBD2 identical over 8 bases. Unmatched junction bases numbered 8, after V lost 7 bases and J lost 0 bases. The germline CDR1 and CDR2 sequences are LNHDA and SQIVND (reference sequence). The CDR3 totals 17 residues. CDR3 protein: CASNGRGDSSGANVLTF. DNA for the CDR3: TGTGCCAGTAACGGGAGGGGGGATAGCTCTGGGGCCAACGTCCTGACTTTC.

This chain uses TRBV27 with TRBJ2-5; D call uncertain. Trimming left V 7 bases short and J 1 base short, with 22 bases between. CDR3 length: 17 residues. CDR1 and CDR2 from the germline V gene are MNHEY and SMNVEV (reference sequence). CDR3 nucleotide sequence: TGTGCCAGCAAGGCCCTCGTTTCGGACGGCTTCCAAGAGACCCAGTACTTC. Translated: CASKALVSDGFQETQYF.

The rearrangement uses TRBV5-4 and TRBJ1-1; no clear D. The CDR3 contains 13 residues. Germline values: CDR1 SGHNT, CDR2 YYREEE (reference sequence). The germline V and J ends were trimmed by 5 bases and 0 bases, with 8 bases remaining between them. CDR3 in amino acids: CASSYNMNTEAFF. CDR3 nucleotide sequence: TGTGCCAGCAGTTATAATATGAACACTGAAGCTTTCTTT.

The rearrangement links TRBV7-9 to TRBJ1-1, with 8 bases fitting TRBD1. This CDR3 has 13 amino acids. V shed 5 bases, J shed 7 bases, and the junction held 6 bases outside the gene matches. The germline gives CDR1 SEHNR, CDR2 FQNEAQ (reference sequence). The CDR3 spells CASSHRDRGEAFF. CDR3 nucleotide sequence: TGTGCCAGCAGCCATCGCGACAGGGGTGAAGCTTTCTTT.

In its sample, this clone was seen a few times. The chain combines TRBV28 with TRBJ2-1, with 10 nucleotides matching TRBD2. CDR1 and CDR2 from the germline V gene are MDHEN and SYDVKM. Trimming removed 6 bases from V and 3 bases from J; junction bases left unmatched: 8. The CDR3 has 16 amino acids. CDR3 nucleotides: TGTGCCAGCAGGGAACTCAGGACTAGCGGCTACAATGAGCAGTTCTTC. Amino acid sequence: CASRELRTSGYNEQFF.

The rearrangement joins TRBV24-1 to TRBJ2-1, with D hard to call. This CDR3 spans 13 amino acids. Per the germline V gene, CDR1 is KGHDR and CDR2 is SFDVKD. V lost 0 bases to trimming and J lost 9 bases, with 8 bases between them. This CDR3 reads CATSDLSNGEQFF. CDR3 DNA sequence: TGTGCCACCAGTGATTTGAGCAACGGTGAGCAGTTCTTC.

The gene calls are TRBV2 and TRBJ1-4; D unclear. The CDR3 totals 16 residues. Germline loops: CDR1 SNHLY, CDR2 FYNNEI. The ends were cut back, 0 bases at V and 2 bases at J, with 10 bases in the middle. This CDR3 is CASSEAVRPTNEKLFF. For the CDR3, the DNA is TGTGCCAGCAGTGAAGCAGTACGGCCGACTAATGAAAAACTGTTTTTT.

This clone appeared a single time. CDR3: CASSQEGHRSLAEAFF. CDR3 bases: TGCGCCAGCAGCCAAGAAGGCCACAGATCCTTGGCTGAAGCTTTCTTT. The genes are TRBV4-1 and TRBJ1-1, with no clear D. Per germline, CDR1 MGHRA and CDR2 YSYEKL. This CDR3 spans 16 amino acids. The V gene lost 0 bases and the J gene lost 6 bases, with 17 bases spanning the gap.

This sequence joins TRBV6-5 and TRBJ1-1; no clear D. Trimming took off 0 bases at V and 0 bases at J, with 11 bases between the two ends. The CDR3 runs to 16 residues. CDR1 is MNHEY, CDR2 SVGAGI, per germline. This chain's CDR3 is CASSYSGRPMNTEAFF. CDR3 bases: TGTGCCAGCAGTTACTCGGGCAGACCTATGAACACTGAAGCTTTCTTT.

The chain carries TRBV6-1 and TRBJ1-4; D is possibly TRBD1 (6 bases). From germline, CDR1 is MNHNS and CDR2 SASEGT. The CDR3 has 15 residues. V dropped 0 bases and J dropped 4 bases, with 9 bases sitting between them. This chain's CDR3 is CASSEAQGGNEKLFF. DNA of the CDR3: TGTGCCAGCAGTGAAGCACAAGGGGGTAATGAAAAACTGTTTTTT.

This chain joins TRBV18 and TRBJ1-5; D is uncertain. V was trimmed by 8 bases and J by 2 bases, leaving 13 bases between them. CDR3 length: 14 amino acids. The V gene's germline CDR1 is KGHSH and CDR2 LQKENI. The CDR3 spells CASALGVRNQPQHF. The CDR3 DNA is TGTGCCAGCGCCCTAGGAGTCCGCAATCAGCCCCAGCATTTT.

CDR3 region: CASSLEQGSSNTEAFF. CDR3 in DNA: TGCGCCAGCAGCCTCGAGCAGGGGTCCTCGAACACTGAAGCTTTCTTT. The V and J genes are TRBV4-3 and TRBJ1-1, with D possibly being TRBD1 (6 bases). The germline V gene has CDR1 LGHNA and CDR2 YSLEER. The V end lost 4 bases, the J end lost 1 base, and 16 bases lay between the germline ends. The length of the CDR3 is 16 residues.